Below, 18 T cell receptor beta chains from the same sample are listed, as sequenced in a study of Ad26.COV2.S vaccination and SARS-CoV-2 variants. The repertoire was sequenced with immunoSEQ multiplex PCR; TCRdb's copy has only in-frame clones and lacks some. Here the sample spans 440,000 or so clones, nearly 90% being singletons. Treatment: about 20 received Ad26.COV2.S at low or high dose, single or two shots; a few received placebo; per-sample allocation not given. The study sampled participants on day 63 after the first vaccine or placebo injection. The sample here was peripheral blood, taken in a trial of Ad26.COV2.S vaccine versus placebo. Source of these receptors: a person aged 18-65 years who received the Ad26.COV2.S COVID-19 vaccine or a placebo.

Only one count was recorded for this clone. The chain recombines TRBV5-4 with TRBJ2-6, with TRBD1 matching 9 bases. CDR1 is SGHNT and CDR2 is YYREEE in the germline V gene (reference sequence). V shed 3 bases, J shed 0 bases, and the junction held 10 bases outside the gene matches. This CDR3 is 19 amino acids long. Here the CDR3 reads CASSSPDRGKSSGANVLTF. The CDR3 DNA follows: TGTGCCAGCAGCTCCCCGGACAGGGGAAAAAGCTCTGGGGCCAACGTCCTGACTTTC.

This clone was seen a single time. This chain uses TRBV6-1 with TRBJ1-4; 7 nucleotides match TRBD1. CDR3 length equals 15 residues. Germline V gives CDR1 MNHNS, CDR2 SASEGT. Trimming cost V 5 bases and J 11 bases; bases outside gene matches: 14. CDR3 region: CASSSPGHRGGKLFF. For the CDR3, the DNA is TGTGCCAGCAGTTCCCCGGGGCACAGGGGCGGGAAACTGTTTTTT.

The DNA of the CDR3 is TGTGCCAGCAGCTTGGTCGTGGAGAACTATGGCTACACCTTC. Its translation: CASSLVVENYGYTF. The chain has TRBV5-5 and TRBJ1-2; D call uncertain. V lost 0 bases and J 2 bases, leaving 8 bases between the germline ends. Germline CDR1 and CDR2: SGHKS and YYEKEE (reference sequence). This CDR3 is 14 amino acids long. The variable domain in full, completed from reference TRBV5-5 and TRBJ1-2, reads DAGVTQSPTHLIKTRGQQVTLRCSPISGHKSVSWYQQVLGQGPQFIFQYYEKEERGRGNFPDRFSARQFPNYSSELNVNALLLGDSALYLCASSLVVENYGYTFGSGTRLTVV.

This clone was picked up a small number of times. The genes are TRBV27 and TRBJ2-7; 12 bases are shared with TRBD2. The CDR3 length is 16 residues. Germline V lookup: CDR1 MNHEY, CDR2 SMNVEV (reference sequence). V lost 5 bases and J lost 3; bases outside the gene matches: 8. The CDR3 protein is CASSLKRLAGVYEQYF. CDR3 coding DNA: TGTGCCAGCAGTCTAAAAAGACTAGCGGGAGTCTACGAGCAGTACTTC.

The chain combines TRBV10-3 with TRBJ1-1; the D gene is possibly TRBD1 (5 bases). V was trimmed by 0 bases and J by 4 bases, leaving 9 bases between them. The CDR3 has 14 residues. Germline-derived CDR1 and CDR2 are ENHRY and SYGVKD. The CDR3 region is CAISESGRVTEAFF. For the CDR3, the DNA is TGTGCCATCAGTGAGTCGGGACGGGTCACTGAAGCTTTCTTT.

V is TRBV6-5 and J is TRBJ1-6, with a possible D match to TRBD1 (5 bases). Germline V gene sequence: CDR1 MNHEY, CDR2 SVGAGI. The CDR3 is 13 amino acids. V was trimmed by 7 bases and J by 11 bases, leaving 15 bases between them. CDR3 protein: CASTGILGAPLHF. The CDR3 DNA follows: TGTGCCAGCACGGGTATTCTGGGGGCACCCCTCCACTTT.

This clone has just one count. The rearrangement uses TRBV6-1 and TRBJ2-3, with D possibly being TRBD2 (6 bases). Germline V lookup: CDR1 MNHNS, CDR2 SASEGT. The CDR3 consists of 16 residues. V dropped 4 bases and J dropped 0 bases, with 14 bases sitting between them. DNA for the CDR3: TGTGCCAGCAGTGGGATTCGCGGGGCTAGCACAGATACGCAGTATTTT. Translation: CASSGIRGASTDTQYF.

The CDR3 sequence: CASKESSGGDYEQFF. Here the CDR3 DNA reads TGTGCCAGCAAAGAATCTAGCGGGGGCGACTATGAGCAGTTCTTC. The chain carries TRBV9 and TRBJ2-1; TRBD2 aligns across 10 bases. Germline V lookup: CDR1 SGDLS, CDR2 YYNGEE. V lost 6 bases, J lost 8 bases, and 11 bases stayed unmatched. The CDR3 spans 15 residues. The full variable domain, with the rest looked up from reference TRBV9 and TRBJ2-1, is DSGVTQTPKHLITATGQRVTLRCSPRSGDLSVYWYQQSLDQGLQFLIQYYNGEERAKGNILERFSAQQFPDLHSELNLSSLELGDSALYFCASKESSGGDYEQFFGPGTRLTVL.

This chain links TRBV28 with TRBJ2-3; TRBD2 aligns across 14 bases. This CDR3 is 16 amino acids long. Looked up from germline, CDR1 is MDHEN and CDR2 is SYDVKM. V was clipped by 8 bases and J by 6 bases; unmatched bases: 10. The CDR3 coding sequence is TGTGCCAGCTTTACCAGACTAGCGGGAGGGGTTGATACGCAGTATTTT. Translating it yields CASFTRLAGGVDTQYF.

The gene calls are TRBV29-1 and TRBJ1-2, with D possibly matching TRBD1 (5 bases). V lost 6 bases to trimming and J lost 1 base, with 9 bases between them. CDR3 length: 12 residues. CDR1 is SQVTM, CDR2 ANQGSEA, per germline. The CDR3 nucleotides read TGCAGCGTCTGGGACCGTAACTATGGCTACACCTTC. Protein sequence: CSVWDRNYGYTF.

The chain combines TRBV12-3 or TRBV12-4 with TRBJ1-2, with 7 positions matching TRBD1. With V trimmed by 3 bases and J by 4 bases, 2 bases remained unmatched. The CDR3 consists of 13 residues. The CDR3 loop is CASSLDRSYGYTF. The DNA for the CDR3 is TGTGCCAGCAGTTTGGACAGGAGCTATGGCTACACCTTC.

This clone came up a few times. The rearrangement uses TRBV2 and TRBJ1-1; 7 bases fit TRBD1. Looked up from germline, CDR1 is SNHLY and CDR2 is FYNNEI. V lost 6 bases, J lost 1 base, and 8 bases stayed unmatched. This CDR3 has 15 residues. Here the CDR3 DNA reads TGTGCCAGCAGGCAAATCGGGACAGCGAACACTGAAGCTTTCTTT. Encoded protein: CASRQIGTANTEAFF.

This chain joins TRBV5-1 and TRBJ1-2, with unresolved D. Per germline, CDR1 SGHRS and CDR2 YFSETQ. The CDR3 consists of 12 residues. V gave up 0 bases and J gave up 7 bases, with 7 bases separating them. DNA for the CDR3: TGCGCCAGCAGCTTGGCCAATTTTGGCTACACCTTC. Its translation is CASSLANFGYTF.

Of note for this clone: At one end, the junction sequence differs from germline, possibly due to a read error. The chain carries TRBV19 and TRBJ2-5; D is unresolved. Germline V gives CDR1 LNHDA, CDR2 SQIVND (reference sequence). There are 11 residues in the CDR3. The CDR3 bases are TGTGCCAGTAGTGACCGGGCTTGGCGACACTTC. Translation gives CASSDRAWRHF.

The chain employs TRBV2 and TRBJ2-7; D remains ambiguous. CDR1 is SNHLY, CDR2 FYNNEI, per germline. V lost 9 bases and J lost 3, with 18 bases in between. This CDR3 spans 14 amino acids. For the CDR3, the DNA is TGTGCCAGTGTTCCGGCCGACTTTCTCTACGAGCAGTACTTC. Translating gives CASVPADFLYEQYF.

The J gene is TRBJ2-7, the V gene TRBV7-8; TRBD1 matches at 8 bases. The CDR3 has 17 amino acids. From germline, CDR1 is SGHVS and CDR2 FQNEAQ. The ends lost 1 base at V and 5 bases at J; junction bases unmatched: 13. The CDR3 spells CASSLDPVTGVYDEQYF. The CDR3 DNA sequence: TGTGCCAGCAGCTTAGACCCGGTGACAGGGGTGTACGACGAGCAGTACTTC.

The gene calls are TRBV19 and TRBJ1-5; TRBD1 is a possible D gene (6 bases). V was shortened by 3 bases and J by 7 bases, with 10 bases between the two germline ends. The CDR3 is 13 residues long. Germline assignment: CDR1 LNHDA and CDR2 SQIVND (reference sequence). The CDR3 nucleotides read TGTGCCAGTAGTATGATGGGGGGCCAGCCCCAGCATTTT. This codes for CASSMMGGQPQHF.

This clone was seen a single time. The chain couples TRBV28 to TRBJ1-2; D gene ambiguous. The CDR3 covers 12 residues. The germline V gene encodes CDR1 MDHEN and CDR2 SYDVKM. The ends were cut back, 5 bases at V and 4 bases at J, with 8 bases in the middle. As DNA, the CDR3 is TGTGCCAGCAGTCAAAACCTCTATGGCTACACCTTC. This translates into CASSQNLYGYTF.